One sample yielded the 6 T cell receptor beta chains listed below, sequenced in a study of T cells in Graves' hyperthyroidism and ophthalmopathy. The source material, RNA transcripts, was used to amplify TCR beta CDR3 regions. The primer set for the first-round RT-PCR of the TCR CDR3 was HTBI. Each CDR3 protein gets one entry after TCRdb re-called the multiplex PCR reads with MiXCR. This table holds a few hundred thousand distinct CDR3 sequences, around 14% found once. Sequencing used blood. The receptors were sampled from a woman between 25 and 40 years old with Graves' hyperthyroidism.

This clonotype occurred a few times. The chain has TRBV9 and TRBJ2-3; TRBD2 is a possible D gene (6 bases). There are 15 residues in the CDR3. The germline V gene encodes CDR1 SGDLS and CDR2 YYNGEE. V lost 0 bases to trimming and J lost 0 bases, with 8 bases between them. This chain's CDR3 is CASSVDGTSTDTQYF. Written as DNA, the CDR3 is TGTGCCAGCAGCGTAGACGGGACTAGCACAGATACGCAGTATTTT.

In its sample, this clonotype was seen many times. For the CDR3, the DNA is TGTGCCAGCAGTGAAATCCAGGGGATCTATGGCTACACCTTC. Its translation: CASSEIQGIYGYTF. The V and J genes are TRBV2 and TRBJ1-2; D possibly corresponds to TRBD1 (6 bases). The germline gives CDR1 SNHLY, CDR2 FYNNEI. Between the trimmed V and J ends, which lost 2 bases and 4 bases, there was a span of 11 bases. This CDR3 has 14 residues.

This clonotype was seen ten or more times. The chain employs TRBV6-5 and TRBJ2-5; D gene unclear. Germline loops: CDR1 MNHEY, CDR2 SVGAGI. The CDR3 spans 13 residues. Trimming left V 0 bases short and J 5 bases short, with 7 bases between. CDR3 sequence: CASSYSYSETQYF. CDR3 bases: TGTGCCAGCAGTTACTCATACAGTGAGACCCAGTACTTC.

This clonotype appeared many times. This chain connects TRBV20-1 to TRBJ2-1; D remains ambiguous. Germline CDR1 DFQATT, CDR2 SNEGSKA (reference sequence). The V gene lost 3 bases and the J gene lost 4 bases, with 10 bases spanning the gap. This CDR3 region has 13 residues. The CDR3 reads CSARSSLYNEQFF. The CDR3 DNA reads TGCAGTGCTAGGAGTAGTCTTTACAATGAGCAGTTCTTC.

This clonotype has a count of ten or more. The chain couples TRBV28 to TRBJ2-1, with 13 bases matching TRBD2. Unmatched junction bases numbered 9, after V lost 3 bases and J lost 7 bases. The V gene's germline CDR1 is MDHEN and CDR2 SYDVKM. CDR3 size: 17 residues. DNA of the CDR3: TGTGCCAGCAGTTTTAGCCGGACTAGCGGGAGTTGGAATGAGCAGTTCTTC. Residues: CASSFSRTSGSWNEQFF.

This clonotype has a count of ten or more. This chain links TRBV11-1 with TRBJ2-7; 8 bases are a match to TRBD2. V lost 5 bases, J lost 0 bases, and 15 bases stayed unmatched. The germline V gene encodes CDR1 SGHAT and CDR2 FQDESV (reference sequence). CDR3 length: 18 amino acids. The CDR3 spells CASSRGAGGQTSSYEQYF. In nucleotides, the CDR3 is TGTGCCAGCAGCCGCGGGGCGGGAGGCCAAACATCCTCCTACGAGCAGTACTTC.